The 27 T cell receptor beta chains presented below share a single source sample, sequenced in a study of blood T cell repertoires in COVID-19. The protocol was immunoSEQ multiplex PCR, while the TCRdb copy is restricted to in-frame clones and leaves out a portion. The table includes about 270,000 clones, approximately 81% detected once. The specimen was peripheral blood. Every receptor here comes from a woman aged 55-70 years with active or convalescent COVID-19.

The chain links TRBV7-6 to TRBJ2-7; tentatively, D is TRBD1 (5 bases). Trimming cost V 1 base and J 2 bases, with 12 bases left between them. The CDR3 covers 15 residues. Germline-derived CDR1 and CDR2 are SGHVS and FNYEAQ. The CDR3 spells CASSLGQGRAYEQYF. The CDR3 nucleotides are TGTGCCAGCAGCTTAGGTCAGGGCCGAGCCTACGAGCAGTACTTC.

The chain links TRBV18 to TRBJ2-7; no definite D call. V lost 2 bases and J lost 0, with 8 bases in between. The CDR3 loop spans 14 amino acids. CDR1 and CDR2 from the germline V gene are KGHSH and LQKENI. Written as DNA, the CDR3 is TGTGCCAGCTCACCAAACGCGGCCTCCTACGAGCAGTACTTC. It is translated as CASSPNAASYEQYF.

V is TRBV19 and J is TRBJ2-1, with D possibly TRBD1 on 6 matching bases. Trimming removed 3 bases from V and 1 base from J, with 10 bases in between. The CDR3 length is 15 residues. Germline-derived CDR1 and CDR2 are LNHDA and SQIVND (reference sequence). This CDR3 is CASSISQGSYNEQFF. Written as DNA, the CDR3 is TGTGCCAGTAGTATTTCCCAGGGGTCCTACAATGAGCAGTTCTTC.

V gene TRBV29-1 combines with J gene TRBJ1-1, with D possibly matching TRBD1 (5 bases). V was cut by 7 bases and J by 1 base, with 13 bases left in between. There are 13 residues in the CDR3. Per the germline V gene, CDR1 is SQVTM and CDR2 is ANQGSEA. The CDR3 coding sequence is TGCAGCGATGCCTTGGGGGGGAACACTGAAGCTTTCTTT. Translation: CSDALGGNTEAFF. The full variable domain, in which reference TRBV29-1 and TRBJ1-1 provide the parts outside the CDR3, is SAVISQKPSRDICQRGTSLTIQCQVDSQVTMMFWYRQQPGQSLTLIATANQGSEATYESGFVIDKFPISRPNLTFSTLTVSNMSPEDSSIYLCSDALGGNTEAFFGQGTRLTVV.

The chain recombines TRBV7-2 with TRBJ1-3; 8 bases align to TRBD1. The V gene end was trimmed by 4 bases and the J gene end by 0 bases; junction bases not matched to a gene: 2. Germline lookup yields CDR1 SGHTA and CDR2 FQGNSA. This CDR3 has 15 residues. The CDR3 reads CASSSDRASGNTIYF. In DNA, the CDR3 is TGTGCCAGCAGCTCGGACAGGGCCTCTGGAAACACCATATATTTT.

The chain employs TRBV9 and TRBJ1-4, with 8 bases fitting TRBD1. This CDR3 region has 16 residues. The V and J ends lost 0 bases and 1 base, in that order; junction bases with no gene match: 2. Germline CDR1 and CDR2: SGDLS and YYNGEE. CDR3 in DNA: TGTGCCAGCAGCGTAGGGACAGGGAGAACTAATGAAAAACTGTTTTTT. This sequence encodes CASSVGTGRTNEKLFF.

The CDR3 DNA is TGTGCCAGCAGCCCCCTACTAGGAACGAGCAATCAGCCCCAGCATTTT. This sequence encodes CASSPLLGTSNQPQHF. V usage is TRBV4-2 and J usage is TRBJ1-5; D not resolved. This CDR3 is 16 amino acids long. Per the germline V gene, CDR1 is LGHNA and CDR2 is YNFKEQ. The ends were cut back, 4 bases at V and 1 base at J, with 14 bases in the middle.

In its sample, this clone was seen a few times. The chain employs TRBV25-1 and TRBJ1-3; TRBD1 agrees at 7 bases. The CDR3 is 15 residues long. Germline V CDR1 and CDR2: MGHDK, SYGVNS. Unmatched junction bases numbered 11, after V lost 4 bases and J lost 8 bases. In DNA, the CDR3 is TGTGCCAGCAGTGGGGGGGACAGATGGTTAGACACCATATATTTT. Translated: CASSGGDRWLDTIYF.

The CDR3 nucleotides read TGTGCCAGCAGCCAAGCTGGGACAGGCTTGTCCGACTATGGCTACACCTTC. It specifies CASSQAGTGLSDYGYTF. This rearrangement joins TRBV3-1 (or the pseudogene TRBV3-2) to TRBJ1-2, with 8 bases lining up with TRBD1. The CDR3 totals 17 residues. V gave up 1 base and J gave up 3 bases; unmatched junction bases: 10. Germline V CDR1 and CDR2: LGHDT, YNNKEL (reference sequence).

This chain joins TRBV15 and TRBJ1-5; D is unresolved. Trimming removed 2 bases at V and 2 bases at J, with 10 bases between. Germline values: CDR1 LNHNV, CDR2 YYDKDF (reference sequence). CDR3 length equals 15 residues. CDR3 in DNA: TGTGCCACCAGCAGACAACGAATAGGCAATCAGCCCCAGCATTTT. Its protein product is CATSRQRIGNQPQHF.

DNA for the CDR3: TGTGCCAGCAGTGAAGAAAGGGGGCGAGGCGGCTACACCTTC. It translates to CASSEERGRGGYTF. The chain combines TRBV2 with TRBJ1-2; 7 positions match TRBD1. The CDR3 is made up of 14 amino acids. Germline V gene lookup returns CDR1 SNHLY and CDR2 FYNNEI. J lost 8 bases, V lost 1 base, and 7 bases had no gene match.

About this clone: This sample includes further DNA sequences coding for the same CDR3. The rearrangement uses TRBV6-5 and TRBJ2-7, with TRBD2 matching over 7 bases. Germline V CDR1 and CDR2: MNHEY, SVGAGI. This CDR3 comprises 14 residues. V shed 4 bases, J shed 0 bases, and the junction held 3 bases outside the gene matches. The CDR3 sequence is CASSSGGSSYEQYF. The CDR3 nucleotides are TGTGCCAGCAGTTCGGGGGGTAGCTCCTACGAGCAGTACTTC.

The chain joins TRBV29-1 to TRBJ1-2; 9 positions match TRBD1. This CDR3 is built from 15 residues. Germline V lookup: CDR1 SQVTM, CDR2 ANQGSEA. Trimming removed 4 bases from V and 8 bases from J; junction bases left unmatched: 14. The CDR3 protein is CSVAKTGGKVEGYTF. DNA of the CDR3: TGCAGCGTTGCCAAGACAGGGGGGAAGGTCGAAGGCTACACCTTC.

V is TRBV6-6 and J is TRBJ1-2; D may be TRBD1 (6 bases). CDR3 length equals 13 residues. Trimming took off 6 bases at V and 8 bases at J, with 16 bases between the two ends. Germline V lookup: CDR1 MNHNY, CDR2 SVGAGI (reference sequence). CDR3 coding DNA: TGTGCCAGCAGGCCGGGAAGCCAGGGGGGCTACACCTTC. Amino acids: CASRPGSQGGYTF.

The rearrangement links TRBV10-2 to TRBJ1-6, with 8 bases lining up with TRBD1. The CDR3 has 15 amino acids. V lost 2 bases, J lost 8 bases, and 5 bases stayed unmatched. Germline CDR1 and CDR2: WSHSY and SAAADI. Here the CDR3 DNA reads TGCGCCAGCAGTGAGGGACAGGGTGTGCATTCACCCCTCCACTTT. It codes for CASSEGQGVHSPLHF.

The V and J genes are TRBV13 and TRBJ1-1, with D tentatively TRBD1 (5 bases). Germline V CDR1 and CDR2: PRHDT, FYEKMQ (reference sequence). Trimming pared 5 bases from V and 0 bases from J, leaving 13 bases between. This CDR3 has 15 amino acids. CDR3 amino acids: CASSPQVTLNTEAFF. The DNA for the CDR3 is TGTGCCAGCAGCCCACAGGTGACACTGAACACTGAAGCTTTCTTT.

The genes are TRBV5-1 and TRBJ2-5; 10 bases map to TRBD2. The trim removed 4 bases at V and 0 bases at J, leaving 9 bases unmatched. This CDR3 spans 17 amino acids. Germline lookup yields CDR1 SGHRS and CDR2 YFSETQ. The CDR3 loop is CASSREGTSANQETQYF. CDR3 coding DNA: TGCGCCAGCAGCCGGGAGGGGACTAGCGCGAACCAAGAGACCCAGTACTTC.

The chain has TRBV25-1 and TRBJ1-4; a weak D match, TRBD1 (6 bases). From germline, CDR1 is MGHDK and CDR2 SYGVNS. V shed 3 bases and J shed 4 bases, with 12 bases lying between them. There are 15 residues in the CDR3. The CDR3 nucleotides read TGTGCCAGCAGTGAGAGGGGGGGGAATAATGAAAAACTGTTTTTT. It translates to CASSERGGNNEKLFF.

V gene TRBV19 combines with J gene TRBJ2-3, with 8 bases aligning to TRBD1. Germline lookup yields CDR1 LNHDA and CDR2 SQIVND (reference sequence). V shed 7 bases and J 1 base; nucleotides not matched to a gene: 1. This CDR3 contains 13 residues. The CDR3 DNA reads as TGTGCCAGTAAGGACAGGGGCACAGATACGCAGTATTTT. This translates into CASKDRGTDTQYF.

This clone was detected only a few times. This rearrangement joins TRBV13 to TRBJ2-7, with no clear D. V was shortened by 4 bases and J by 4 bases, with 14 bases between the two germline ends. Germline lookup yields CDR1 PRHDT and CDR2 FYEKMQ (reference sequence). This CDR3 is built from 14 residues. Written as DNA, the CDR3 is TGTGCCAGCAGCTCCAGTGACTCACCTTACGAGCAGTACTTC. As protein: CASSSSDSPYEQYF.

V and J are TRBV12-5 and TRBJ2-3; 8 positions agree with TRBD1. Germline loops: CDR1 LGHNT, CDR2 FRNRAP. The junction had 1 base not matched to a gene; V was cut back by 1 base and J by 4 bases. CDR3 size: 14 residues. The CDR3, as DNA: TGTGCTAGTGGTTTGGGACAGGGGCCAGATACGCAGTATTTT. Amino acids: CASGLGQGPDTQYF.

CDR3 protein: CASSRDRGSTEAFF. The CDR3 DNA sequence: TGTGCCAGCAGCCGGGACAGGGGGAGCACTGAAGCTTTCTTT. The chain joins TRBV3-1 (or the pseudogene TRBV3-2) to TRBJ1-1; 11 bases align to TRBD1. The ends lost 4 bases at V and 4 bases at J; junction bases unmatched: 2. This CDR3 contains 14 residues. The germline V gene has CDR1 LGHDT and CDR2 YNNKEL (reference sequence).

This clone was observed a few times. This chain uses TRBV28 with TRBJ2-7, with 14 bases aligning to TRBD2. Trimming cost V 4 bases and J 3 bases; bases outside gene matches: 2. Germline lookup yields CDR1 MDHEN and CDR2 SYDVKM. The length of the CDR3 is 15 residues. The CDR3 loop reads CASSSGLAGVYEQYF. In DNA form, the CDR3 reads TGTGCCAGCAGTTCGGGACTAGCGGGGGTCTACGAGCAGTACTTC.

The chain uses TRBV2 and TRBJ1-2; 10 nucleotides align to TRBD1. This CDR3 region has 15 residues. Trimming cost V 9 bases and J 1 base; bases outside gene matches: 8. The germline gives CDR1 SNHLY, CDR2 FYNNEI. This chain's CDR3 is CASPTGTGVNYGYTF. The CDR3, as DNA: TGTGCCAGTCCTACCGGGACAGGGGTTAACTATGGCTACACCTTC. The variable domain in full, completed from reference TRBV2 and TRBJ1-2, reads EPEVTQTPSHQVTQMGQEVILRCVPISNHLYFYWYRQILGQKVEFLVSFYNNEISEKSEIFDDQFSVERPDGSNFTLKIRSTKLEDSAMYFCASPTGTGVNYGYTFGSGTRLTVV.

The gene calls are TRBV5-6 and TRBJ1-1; no clear D gene. Germline CDR1 SGHDT, CDR2 YYEEEE. Trimming shortened V by 0 bases and J by 0 bases, and 9 bases separated the two germline ends. There are 15 residues in the CDR3. The CDR3 coding sequence is TGTGCCAGCAGCTTGGGCGCTATCATGAACACTGAAGCTTTCTTT. It translates to CASSLGAIMNTEAFF.

The chain has TRBV13 and TRBJ2-5; D may be TRBD1 (6 bases). The CDR3 consists of 14 residues. With 5 bases removed from V and 4 bases from J, the gap between germline ends came to 14 bases. From germline, CDR1 is PRHDT and CDR2 FYEKMQ (reference sequence). DNA for the CDR3: TGTGCCAGCAGCATCGACAGGAACATAGAGACCCAGTACTTC. This encodes CASSIDRNIETQYF.

The chain combines TRBV2 with TRBJ2-7; TRBD1 agrees at 11 bases. This CDR3 spans 15 amino acids. Germline assignment: CDR1 SNHLY and CDR2 FYNNEI. Trimming cost V 6 bases and J 3 bases; bases outside gene matches: 7. The CDR3: CASRPPGTGGYEQYF. The CDR3 nucleotides read TGTGCCAGCAGACCCCCAGGGACAGGGGGCTACGAGCAGTACTTC. Based on the CDR3 plus reference TRBV2 and TRBJ2-7, the full variable domain is EPEVTQTPSHQVTQMGQEVILRCVPISNHLYFYWYRQILGQKVEFLVSFYNNEISEKSEIFDDQFSVERPDGSNFTLKIRSTKLEDSAMYFCASRPPGTGGYEQYFGPGTRLTVT.